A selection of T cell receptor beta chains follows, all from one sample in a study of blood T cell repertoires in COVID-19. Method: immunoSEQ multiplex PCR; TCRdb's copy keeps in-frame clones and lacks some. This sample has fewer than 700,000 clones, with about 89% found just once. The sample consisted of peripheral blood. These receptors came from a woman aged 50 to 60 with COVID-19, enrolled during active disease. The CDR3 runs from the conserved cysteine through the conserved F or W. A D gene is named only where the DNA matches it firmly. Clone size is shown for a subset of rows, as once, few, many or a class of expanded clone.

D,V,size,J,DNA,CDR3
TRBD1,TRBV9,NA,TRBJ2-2,TGTGCCAGCAGCGTAGGGCAGGGGGCGAACACCGGGGAGCTGTTTTTT,CASSVGQGANTGELFF
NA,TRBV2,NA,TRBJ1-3,TGTGCCAGCAGTGAGATGGGGCAGACCTCTGGAAACACCATATATTTT,CASSEMGQTSGNTIYF
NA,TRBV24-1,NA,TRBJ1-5,TGTGCCACCGCGGCATCCGGGAATCAGCCCCAGCATTTT,CATAASGNQPQHF
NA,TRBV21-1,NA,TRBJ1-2,TGTGCCAGCAGCGTCCGACAGGGACCGAGCTACACCTTC,CASSVRQGPSYTF
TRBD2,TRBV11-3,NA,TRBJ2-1,TGTGCCAGCAGCTCCCGGACTAGCGGGGGATCTGAGCAGTTCTTC,CASSSRTSGGSEQFF
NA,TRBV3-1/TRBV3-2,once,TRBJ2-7,TGTGCCAGCAGCCAAGGAGAGGACGAGCAGTACTTC,CASSQGEDEQYF
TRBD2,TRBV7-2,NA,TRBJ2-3,TGTGCCAGCAGTCGACGGGGGGGGCCTTCCACAGATACGCAGTATTTT,CASSRRGGPSTDTQYF
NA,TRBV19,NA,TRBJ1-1,TGTGCCAGTAGTCCCGACAGAGACATGAACACTGAAGCTTTCTTT,CASSPDRDMNTEAFF
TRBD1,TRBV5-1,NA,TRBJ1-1,TGCGCCAGCAGCTTGTGGGGACAGAGAGGAACTGAAGCTTTCTTT,CASSLWGQRGTEAFF
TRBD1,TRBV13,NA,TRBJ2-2,TGTGCCAGCAGCCTCGGGACAGGGGATATAGGCACCGGGGAGCTGTTTTTT,CASSLGTGDIGTGELFF
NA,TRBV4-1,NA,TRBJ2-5,TGCGCCAGCAGCCAAGTCTCGGGGGAAGAGACCCAGTACTTC,CASSQVSGEETQYF
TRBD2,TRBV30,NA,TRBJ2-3,TGTGCCTGGAGTACATGGCTTCGAGCGGGGGGTACAGATACGCAGTATTTT,CAWSTWLRAGGTDTQYF
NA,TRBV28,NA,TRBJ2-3,TGTGCCAGCAACGGGCTAGTAGCGGTGGGAACAGATACGCAGTATTTT,CASNGLVAVGTDTQYF
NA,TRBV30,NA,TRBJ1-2,TGTGCCTGGAGTGTAGGAGGGCATGGCTACACCTTC,CAWSVGGHGYTF
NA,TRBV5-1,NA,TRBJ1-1,TGCGCCAGCAGGGCTCAGACAGAGATGAACACTGAAGCTTTCTTT,CASRAQTEMNTEAFF
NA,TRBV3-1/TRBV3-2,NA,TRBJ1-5,TGTGCCAGCAGCCAGACAGGTAGGAATCAGCCCCAGCATTTT,CASSQTGRNQPQHF
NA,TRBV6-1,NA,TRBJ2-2,TGTGCCAGCAGTGAAGAACCCCAGGAATTCGGAAACACCGGGGAGCTGTTTTTT,CASSEEPQEFGNTGELFF
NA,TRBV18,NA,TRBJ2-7,TGTGCCAGCTCACCCCTCGGCGGGGCCTACGAGCAGTACTTC,CASSPLGGAYEQYF
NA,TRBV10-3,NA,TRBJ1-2,TGTGCCATCAGTCCAGGGGAAGGCTACACCTTC,CAISPGEGYTF
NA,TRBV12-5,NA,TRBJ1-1,TGTGCTAGTGGTTTGCTCCCTTTGTCCGCTACGAGCACTGAAGCTTTCTTT,CASGLLPLSATSTEAFF
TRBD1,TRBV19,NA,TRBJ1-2,TGTGCCAGTACCGGACAGGGGGATGGCTACACCTTC,CASTGQGDGYTF
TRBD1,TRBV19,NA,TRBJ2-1,TGTGCCAGTAGTTCGAGGGGACAGATAAACAACAATGAGCAGTTCTTC,CASSSRGQINNNEQFF
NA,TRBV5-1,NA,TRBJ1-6,TGCGCCAGCAACGACCCAGGGGTTAATTCACCCCTCCACTTT,CASNDPGVNSPLHF
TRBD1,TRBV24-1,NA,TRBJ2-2,TGTGCCACCCGTCCGGGACAGCATCCCACCGGGGAGCTGTTTTTT,CATRPGQHPTGELFF
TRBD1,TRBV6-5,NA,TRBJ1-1,TGTGCCAGCAGCTCAGGGGGGAACACTGAAGCTTTCTTT,CASSSGGNTEAFF
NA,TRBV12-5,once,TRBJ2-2,TGTGCTAGTGGTTTGGAGGGGACCGGGGAGCTGTTTTTT,CASGLEGTGELFF
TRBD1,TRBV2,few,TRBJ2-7,TGTGCCAGCAGGGGCGGGACAGGGCTAGACGAGCAGTACTTC,CASRGGTGLDEQYF
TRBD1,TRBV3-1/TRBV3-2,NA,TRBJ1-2,TGTGCCAGCAGCCCCAGGGGGACTAACTATGGCTACACCTTC,CASSPRGTNYGYTF
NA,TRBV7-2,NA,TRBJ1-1,TGTGCCAGCAGCTCCTTACACAGGAACACTGAAGCTTTCTTT,CASSSLHRNTEAFF
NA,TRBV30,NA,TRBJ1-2,TGTGCCTGGCGCCAGCCAGGGAACTATGGCTACACCTTC,CAWRQPGNYGYTF
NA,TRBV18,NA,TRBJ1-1,TGTGCCAGCGGACTAGGACGGAGCGCTGAAGCTTTCTTT,CASGLGRSAEAFF
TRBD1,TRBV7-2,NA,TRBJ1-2,TGTGCCAGCAGCCATGGACCGGGACAGGGGCCCTTGTCTAATGGCTACACCTTC,CASSHGPGQGPLSNGYTF
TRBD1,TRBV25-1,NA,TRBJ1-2,TGTGCCAGCAGTGAGACAGGGGCCGGCTACACCTTC,CASSETGAGYTF
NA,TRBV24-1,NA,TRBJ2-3,TGTGCCACCAGTGCGTTAGCGGATACGCAGTATTTT,CATSALADTQYF
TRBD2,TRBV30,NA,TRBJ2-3,TGTGCCTGGGTGAACCGACCGGGACTAGGGTCCGATACGCAGTATTTT,CAWVNRPGLGSDTQYF
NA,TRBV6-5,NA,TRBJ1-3,TGTGCCAGCAGTTCCGGGACTCCAAACACCATATATTTT,CASSSGTPNTIYF
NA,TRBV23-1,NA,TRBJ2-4,TGCGCCAGCAGTCCGTTGACTTCTCTAGCCAAAAACATTCAGTACTTC,CASSPLTSLAKNIQYF
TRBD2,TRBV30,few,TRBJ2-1,TGTGCCTCCGGACTAGCGGGGGTTAGCTCCTACAATGAGCAGTTCTTC,CASGLAGVSSYNEQFF
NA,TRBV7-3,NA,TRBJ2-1,TGTGCCAGCAGCCCCCCTACAGGGACTGAGCAGTTCTTC,CASSPPTGTEQFF
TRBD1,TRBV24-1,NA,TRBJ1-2,TGTGCCACCAGTGATTTGGACAGGGAACGTGGCTACACCTTC,CATSDLDRERGYTF
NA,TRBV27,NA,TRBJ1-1,TGTGCCAGCAGTTTGAGGGGGGGAAACACTGAAGCTTTCTTT,CASSLRGGNTEAFF
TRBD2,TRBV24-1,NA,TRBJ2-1,TGTGCCACCAGTGATCCGAGCGGGGTTCGGGAGAATGAGCAGTTCTTC,CATSDPSGVRENEQFF
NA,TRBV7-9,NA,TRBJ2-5,TGTGCCAGCAGCTTGCCAGTACAAGAGACCCAGTACTTC,CASSLPVQETQYF
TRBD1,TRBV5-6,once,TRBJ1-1,TGTGCCAGCAGCCCCGGGACAGGGTCAGAAGCTTTCTTT,CASSPGTGSEAFF